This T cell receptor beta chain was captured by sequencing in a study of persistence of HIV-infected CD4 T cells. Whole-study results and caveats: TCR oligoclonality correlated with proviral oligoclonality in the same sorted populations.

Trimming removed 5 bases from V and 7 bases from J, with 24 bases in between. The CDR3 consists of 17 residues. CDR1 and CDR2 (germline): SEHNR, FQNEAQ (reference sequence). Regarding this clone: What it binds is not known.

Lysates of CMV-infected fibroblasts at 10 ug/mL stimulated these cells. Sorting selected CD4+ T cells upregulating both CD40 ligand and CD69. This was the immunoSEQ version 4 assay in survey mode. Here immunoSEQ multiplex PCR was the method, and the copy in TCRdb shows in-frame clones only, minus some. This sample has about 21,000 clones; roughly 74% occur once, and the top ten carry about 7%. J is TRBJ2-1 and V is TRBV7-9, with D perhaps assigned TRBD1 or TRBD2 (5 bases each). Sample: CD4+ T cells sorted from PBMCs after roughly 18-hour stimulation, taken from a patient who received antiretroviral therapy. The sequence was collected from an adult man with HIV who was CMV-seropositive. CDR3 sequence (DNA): TGTGCCAGCAGCCCTAGACTGAGGACGGGGCTCAATAATGAGCAGTTCTTC. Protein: CASSPRLRTGLNNEQFF.